What follows are 25 T cell receptor beta chains derived from one specimen sequenced in a study of blood T cells in healthy people across ages. A second PCR of about 7 to 11 cycles used a sample-barcoded 5' primer and a J-beta primer mix. TCRdb used MiXCR to reprocess the 5' RACE reads, holding one entry per CDR3 protein. In the table there are some 800,000 distinct CDR3 sequences, about 25% of which are singletons. This same sample was also taken into another study, of T cells of mothers and their children.

Sequenced: blood. These receptors all come from a boy between 10 and 17 years old in good health.

This clonotype showed up just a few times. This sequence joins TRBV9 and TRBJ1-2; D may be TRBD1 (6 bases). CDR1 is SGDLS and CDR2 is YYNGEE in the germline V gene. V lost 0 bases and J 4 bases, leaving 13 bases between the germline ends. The CDR3 is made up of 15 amino acids. This chain's CDR3 is CASSVEGGRSYGYTF. The CDR3 DNA follows: TGTGCCAGCAGCGTAGAGGGGGGGCGCAGCTATGGCTACACCTTC. The whole variable domain, filled in from reference TRBV9 and TRBJ1-2, reads DSGVTQTPKHLITATGQRVTLRCSPRSGDLSVYWYQQSLDQGLQFLIQYYNGEERAKGNILERFSAQQFPDLHSELNLSSLELGDSALYFCASSVEGGRSYGYTFGSGTRLTVV.

This clonotype was counted a few times. The chain joins TRBV29-1 to TRBJ2-3; no reliable D call. Between the trimmed V and J ends, which lost 4 bases and 0 bases, there was a span of 8 bases. Germline V gene lookup returns CDR1 SQVTM and CDR2 ANQGSEA. The CDR3 loop spans 13 amino acids. The CDR3, as DNA: TGCAGCGTTGTCACGGAAAGCACAGATACGCAGTATTTT. Amino acid sequence: CSVVTESTDTQYF.

This clonotype was counted once. The chain joins TRBV12-3 or TRBV12-4 to TRBJ2-3; 13 positions match TRBD2. The CDR3 spans 15 residues. Trimming took 7 bases from V and 5 from J; bases not matched to a gene: 6. CDR3 sequence reads: CASTLGLAGVDTQYF. In DNA, the CDR3 is TGTGCCAGCACCCTAGGACTAGCGGGAGTAGATACGCAGTATTTT.

This clonotype was seen more than once but under ten times. The V call is TRBV7-6, the J call TRBJ2-7; the D gene could be TRBD1 or TRBD2 (5 bases each). Germline CDR1 is SGHVS and CDR2 is FNYEAQ. This CDR3 region has 14 residues. Trimming cost V 4 bases and J 4 bases, with 14 bases left between them. This CDR3 is CASSSLRGSYEQYF. The CDR3 DNA is TGTGCCAGCAGCTCGCTCCGGGGCAGTTACGAGCAGTACTTC.

The chain recombines TRBV12-3 or TRBV12-4 with TRBJ2-4; perhaps D is TRBD1 or TRBD2 (6 bases each). The CDR3 runs 17 residues. Trimming removed 5 bases from V and 2 bases from J, with 19 bases in between. CDR3 sequence reads: CASSPRPGARTKNIQYF. For the CDR3, the DNA is TGTGCCAGCAGTCCAAGGCCGGGGGCGCGGACCAAAAACATTCAGTACTTC.

The chain is built from TRBV12-3 or TRBV12-4 and TRBJ1-1, with a weak D call TRBD1 (6 bases). The CDR3 is 14 residues long. V was cut by 9 bases and J by 0 bases, with 14 bases left in between. The CDR3 protein is CARNTGFLNTEAFF. CDR3 sequence (DNA): TGTGCCAGAAACACAGGGTTTTTGAACACTGAAGCTTTCTTT.

This clonotype showed up just a few times. The CDR3: CASRETGLETYEQYF. The CDR3 region has the DNA TGTGCCAGCAGGGAGACAGGGCTCGAGACCTACGAGCAGTACTTC. The chain uses TRBV28 and TRBJ2-5, with 7 nucleotides matching TRBD1. Matching the DNA end better, TRBJ2-7 makes the J call doubtful. In germline, CDR1 is MDHEN, CDR2 SYDVKM. The CDR3 sequence is 15 residues long.

This rearrangement joins TRBV28 to TRBJ1-4; D perhaps matches TRBD1 (5 bases). Germline V gene sequence: CDR1 MDHEN, CDR2 SYDVKM. Deletions cut 8 bases from V and 15 bases from J, with 19 bases between. CDR3 length: 12 residues. The DNA for the CDR3 is TGTGCCAGCTTCAAAATCGGGGCCCCAGTGTTTTTT. This translates into CASFKIGAPVFF.

The gene calls are TRBV30 and TRBJ1-1; the D is unclear. Germline CDR1 reads GTSNPN; CDR2 reads SVGIG (reference sequence). V lost 0 bases, J lost 3 bases, and 8 bases lay in between. CDR3 length equals 13 residues. CDR3 coding DNA: TGTGCCTGGAGTGTTGGAGAGTACACTGAAGCTTTCTTT. It codes for CAWSVGEYTEAFF.

This clonotype was observed a few times. The rearrangement uses TRBV24-1 and TRBJ2-2; no definite D call. V was shortened by 1 base and J by 0 bases, with 8 bases between the two germline ends. The CDR3 runs to 16 residues. Germline CDR1 reads KGHDR; CDR2 reads SFDVKD. The chain's CDR3 is CATSDFPAANTGELFF. The CDR3 region has the DNA TGTGCCACCAGTGATTTCCCAGCCGCGAACACCGGGGAGCTGTTTTTT.

In this sample, this clonotype turned up a few times. The rearrangement uses TRBV7-2 and TRBJ2-5; D is possibly TRBD1 or TRBD2 (6 bases each). Germline V gives CDR1 SGHTA, CDR2 FQGNSA. Trimming took 8 bases from V and 1 from J, leaving 17 bases between them. The CDR3 loop spans 15 amino acids. The DNA of the CDR3 is TGTGCCAGCGGAGATAACTGGGGGGCCCAAGAGACCCAGTACTTC. Residues: CASGDNWGAQETQYF.

This clonotype has more than one count but fewer than ten. The rearrangement joins TRBV29-1 to TRBJ1-2; perhaps TRBD1 as D (6 bases). This CDR3 comprises 11 residues. V lost 6 bases and J lost 2, with 7 bases in between. Germline-derived CDR1 and CDR2 are SQVTM and ANQGSEA. CDR3 protein: CSVDSNYGYTF. For the CDR3, the DNA is TGCAGCGTGGACAGCAACTATGGCTACACCTTC.

Note on this clonotype: The junction departs from germline at one end; a sequencing error may be responsible. The chain couples TRBV7-9 to TRBJ2-3; D ambiguous. This CDR3 is built from 15 residues. CDR1 is SEHNR, CDR2 FQNEAQ, per germline (reference sequence). This CDR3 is CASSLQPLSTDMQYF. The CDR3 DNA reads as TGTGCCAGCAGCTTGCAACCCCTTAGCACAGATATGCAGTATTTT.

The V call is TRBV28, the J call TRBJ1-2; D gene ambiguous. Germline V gene sequence: CDR1 MDHEN, CDR2 SYDVKM. This CDR3 is 13 amino acids long. V was trimmed by 5 bases and J by 7 bases, leaving 14 bases between them. CDR3 amino acids: CASSRPSGGGYTF. The DNA for the CDR3 is TGTGCCAGCAGTCGCCCTTCCGGAGGTGGCTACACCTTC.

The chain is built from TRBV7-6 and TRBJ2-5; D may be TRBD2 (6 bases). This CDR3 region has 14 residues. Germline lookup yields CDR1 SGHVS and CDR2 FNYEAQ. Trimming took off 7 bases at V and 2 bases at J, with 14 bases between the two ends. The CDR3 region is CASTLSGLQETQYF. CDR3 coding DNA: TGTGCCAGCACCCTCAGCGGGCTACAAGAGACCCAGTACTTC.

V is TRBV2 and J is TRBJ2-7; TRBD1 or TRBD2 may be the D gene (6 bases each). Germline V gene lookup returns CDR1 SNHLY and CDR2 FYNNEI. The CDR3 consists of 14 residues. V shed 6 bases and J shed 4 bases, with 16 bases lying between them. The chain's CDR3 is CASSTGAGLYEQYF. The CDR3 DNA reads as TGTGCCAGCAGCACGGGGGCGGGGTTGTACGAGCAGTACTTC. The entire variable domain, with the rest obtained from reference TRBV2 and TRBJ2-7, is as follows: EPEVTQTPSHQVTQMGQEVILRCVPISNHLYFYWYRQILGQKVEFLVSFYNNEISEKSEIFDDQFSVERPDGSNFTLKIRSTKLEDSAMYFCASSTGAGLYEQYFGPGTRLTVT.

CDR3: CSVDAGGAADTQYF. DNA of the CDR3: TGCAGCGTTGACGCGGGGGGCGCCGCAGATACGCAGTATTTT. The gene calls are TRBV29-1 and TRBJ2-3; 8 bases are a match to TRBD2. V trimming: 3 bases; J trimming: 4 bases; junction bases outside the gene matches: 6. The germline V gene has CDR1 SQVTM and CDR2 ANQGSEA. The CDR3 is 14 residues long.

The rearrangement joins TRBV29-1 to TRBJ1-2; D perhaps matches TRBD1 (5 bases). The CDR3 runs to 12 residues. Trimming removed 6 bases from V and 4 bases from J, with 12 bases in between. CDR1 SQVTM and CDR2 ANQGSEA come from the germline V gene. As DNA, the CDR3 is TGCAGCGTGCCAGGGCTGGCCTATGGCTACACCTTC. Amino acid sequence: CSVPGLAYGYTF.

V and J are TRBV4-2 and TRBJ2-5; D may correspond to TRBD1 or TRBD2 (5 bases each). Per germline, CDR1 LGHNA and CDR2 YNFKEQ. The V end was cut by 1 base, the J end by 9 bases, with 6 bases between. This CDR3 has 11 amino acids. In DNA form, the CDR3 reads TGTGCCAGCAGCCAAGTGGGGGCCCAGTACTTC. Translated: CASSQVGAQYF.

There are a few counts of this clonotype. The rearrangement links TRBV6-1 to TRBJ2-7, with 10 positions matching TRBD1. CDR1 MNHNS and CDR2 SASEGT come from the germline V gene. The CDR3 is made up of 14 amino acids. The trim removed 4 bases at V and 5 bases at J, leaving 5 bases unmatched. The CDR3 coding sequence is TGTGCCAGCAGTGGGGGGACAGGGGTCCACGAGCAGTACTTC. As protein: CASSGGTGVHEQYF.

A remark on this clonotype: Germline is not matched at one junction end, which may reflect a read error. J is TRBJ2-5 and V is TRBV7-2; 7 bases match TRBD2. The CDR3 is 16 amino acids. In germline, CDR1 is SGHTA, CDR2 FQGNSA. CDR3 DNA: TGTGCCGGCAGCCTGATGGGGGGAGGGCCTCGTGAGACCCAGTACTTC. This translates into CAGSLMGGGPRETQYF.

J is TRBJ2-1 and V is TRBV20-1; D is possibly TRBD2 (6 bases). CDR1 and CDR2 (germline): DFQATT, SNEGSKA (reference sequence). This CDR3 comprises 15 residues. V was pared by 7 bases and J by 4 bases, with 20 bases between. The CDR3: CSVMFPGDSYNEQFF. The CDR3 DNA reads as TGCAGTGTTATGTTTCCGGGAGATTCATACAATGAGCAGTTCTTC.

The chain links TRBV2 to TRBJ1-5, with D possibly matching TRBD1 (6 bases). The CDR3 extends over 13 amino acids. From germline, CDR1 is SNHLY and CDR2 FYNNEI. The ends were cut back, 8 bases at V and 3 bases at J, with 11 bases in the middle. DNA of the CDR3: TGTGCCAGCGGTGGACAGCACAATCAGCCCCAGCATTTT. It yields the protein CASGGQHNQPQHF. Looking up the rest from reference TRBV2 and TRBJ1-5 gives the full variable domain: EPEVTQTPSHQVTQMGQEVILRCVPISNHLYFYWYRQILGQKVEFLVSFYNNEISEKSEIFDDQFSVERPDGSNFTLKIRSTKLEDSAMYFCASGGQHNQPQHFGDGTRLSIL.

The J gene is TRBJ1-6, the V gene TRBV7-2, with a tentative D call TRBD1 (6 bases). The length of the CDR3 is 16 residues. Trimming pared 2 bases from V and 6 bases from J, leaving 14 bases between. Germline CDR1 SGHTA, CDR2 FQGNSA. The CDR3 here is CASSLTGAGPNSPLHF. The CDR3 region has the DNA TGTGCCAGCAGCTTAACGGGGGCAGGGCCTAATTCACCCCTCCACTTT.

CDR3 sequence reads: CASSLFGAPGLTDTQYF. The CDR3 coding sequence is TGTGCCAGCAGTTTATTTGGGGCCCCCGGTTTGACAGATACGCAGTATTTT. The rearrangement joins TRBV27 to TRBJ2-3, with D possibly being TRBD1 (5 bases). Trimming removed 1 base from V and 3 bases from J, with 17 bases in between. The germline V gene encodes CDR1 MNHEY and CDR2 SMNVEV (reference sequence). The CDR3 is 17 residues long.